Following are 25 T cell receptor beta chains from one sample sequenced in a study of blood T cells in healthy people across ages. Next came a second PCR, run for roughly 7 to 12 cycles, which used a sample-barcoded 5' primer along with a J-beta primer mix. TCRdb reanalysed the 5' RACE reads using MiXCR and keeps one entry per CDR3 protein. Here the sample spans some 1.4 million distinct CDR3 sequences, roughly 40% being singletons. Sequencing was done on a sample of blood. The receptors were gathered from a woman aged 18-29 years in good health.

V gene TRBV5-1 combines with J gene TRBJ1-2; D possibly corresponds to TRBD1 (6 bases). CDR1 is SGHRS and CDR2 is YFSETQ in the germline V gene. With 4 bases removed from V and 6 bases from J, the gap between germline ends came to 16 bases. The CDR3 extends over 14 amino acids. The CDR3 is CASSAITGLDGYTF. CDR3 in DNA: TGCGCCAGCAGCGCCATAACAGGGCTGGATGGCTACACCTTC.

This clonotype was found a few times. The CDR3 is CASRQSSADTQYF. The DNA for the CDR3 is TGTGCCAGCAGGCAGTCATCGGCAGATACGCAGTATTTT. This chain uses TRBV6-2 or TRBV6-3 with TRBJ2-3; no firm D call. This CDR3 contains 13 residues. Trimming stripped 6 bases from V and 4 bases from J, with 11 bases between. Germline CDR1 and CDR2: MNHEY and SVGEGT.

The CDR3 DNA sequence: TGTGCCTGGACCCGGGACAGTAGTAGCACAGATACGCAGTATTTT. It is translated as CAWTRDSSSTDTQYF. The chain links TRBV30 to TRBJ2-3; 7 nucleotides align to TRBD1. The V segment lost 4 bases and the J segment 0 bases; nucleotides outside the gene matches: 7. CDR1 is GTSNPN, CDR2 SVGIG, per germline (reference sequence). The CDR3 length is 15 residues.

This clonotype has just a few counts. The J gene is TRBJ1-5, the V gene TRBV20-1, with D perhaps matching TRBD1 (6 bases). Germline V gene data show CDR1 as DFQATT and CDR2 as SNEGSKA (reference sequence). This CDR3 is built from 16 residues. V shed 5 bases and J shed 6 bases, with 23 bases lying between them. CDR3 DNA sequence: TGCAGTGCTCACCCAACCCCTGTGGGGGGCGGTCAGCCCCAGCATTTT. Its translation is CSAHPTPVGGGQPQHF.

This clonotype was seen only a few times. The gene calls are TRBV11-2 and TRBJ2-3, with a possible D match to TRBD2 (6 bases). CDR3 length equals 15 residues. Germline values: CDR1 SGHAT, CDR2 FQNNGV. V lost 3 bases and J lost 2, with 12 bases in between. CDR3 coding DNA: TGTGCCAGCAGCTTCATGACTAGGATCACAGATACGCAGTATTTT. It is translated as CASSFMTRITDTQYF. The full variable domain, in which reference TRBV11-2 and TRBJ2-3 provide the parts outside the CDR3, is EAGVAQSPRYKIIEKRQSVAFWCNPISGHATLYWYQQILGQGPKLLIQFQNNGVVDDSQLPKDRFSAERLKGVDSTLKIQPAKLEDSAVYLCASSFMTRITDTQYFGPGTRLTVL.

Only a few counts were recorded for this clonotype. The rearrangement joins TRBV4-2 to TRBJ2-3; 8 nucleotides line up with TRBD2. Trimming removed 3 bases from V and 2 bases from J; junction bases left unmatched: 10. Germline-derived CDR1 and CDR2 are LGHNA and YNFKEQ. The length of the CDR3 is 17 residues. CDR3 DNA sequence: TGTGCCAGCAGCCATGGGCTAGCGGGTTCAATCACAGATACGCAGTATTTT. This codes for CASSHGLAGSITDTQYF.

This clonotype was counted only a few times. This sequence joins TRBV5-1 and TRBJ2-7, with a tentative D call TRBD2 (5 bases). V gave up 4 bases and J gave up 7 bases, with 15 bases separating them. The CDR3 is made up of 13 amino acids. The germline V gene has CDR1 SGHRS and CDR2 YFSETQ. The CDR3 DNA follows: TGCGCCAGCAGCACCCCGGGGTACAATGAGCAGTACTTC. Protein product: CASSTPGYNEQYF.

The rearrangement uses TRBV7-9 and TRBJ2-1; the match to TRBD2 covers 8 bases. Germline lookup yields CDR1 SEHNR and CDR2 FQNEAQ (reference sequence). V dropped 4 bases and J dropped 4; count of bases not matched to a gene: 9. CDR3 length: 16 amino acids. CDR3 sequence: CASSSELAEKYNEQFF. CDR3 in DNA: TGTGCCAGCAGCTCGGAACTAGCGGAGAAGTACAATGAGCAGTTCTTC.

The chain employs TRBV14 and TRBJ2-7; a weak D match, TRBD1 (6 bases). Between the trimmed V and J ends, which lost 0 bases and 2 bases, there was a span of 11 bases. CDR3 length equals 15 residues. Per germline, CDR1 SGHDN and CDR2 FVKESK. The CDR3 is CASSQETGVAYEQYF. CDR3 bases: TGTGCCAGCAGCCAAGAGACAGGAGTAGCCTACGAGCAGTACTTC.

The chain joins TRBV27 to TRBJ1-2; D gene ambiguous. The CDR3 contains 14 residues. Germline CDR1 and CDR2: MNHEY and SMNVEV (reference sequence). Trimming pared 3 bases from V and 5 bases from J, leaving 13 bases between. In DNA, the CDR3 is TGTGCCAGCAGTTTTTTTGCCGGGTTTTATGGCTACACCTTC. Amino acids: CASSFFAGFYGYTF.

This clonotype was found a few times. The gene calls are TRBV28 and TRBJ2-7; 7 bases fit TRBD2. The length of the CDR3 is 18 residues. V lost 3 bases and J lost 2; bases outside the gene matches: 16. Germline loops: CDR1 MDHEN, CDR2 SYDVKM. The CDR3 is CASSFARRGTDFPYEQYF. CDR3 nucleotides: TGTGCCAGCAGTTTCGCCAGGCGGGGGACCGATTTCCCCTACGAGCAGTACTTC.

V gene TRBV12-3 or TRBV12-4 combines with J gene TRBJ2-5; unclear D gene. CDR3 length: 16 amino acids. V dropped 2 bases and J dropped 5 bases, with 18 bases sitting between them. CDR3 coding DNA: TGTGCCAGCAGTTTATCCCCGACCAGTCTGGAGGAGACCCAGTACTTC. Encoded protein: CASSLSPTSLEETQYF.

The rearrangement uses TRBV3-1 and TRBJ1-2; D is ambiguous. This CDR3 comprises 13 residues. Germline-derived CDR1 and CDR2 are LGHDT and YNNKEL (reference sequence). The V and J ends lost 2 bases and 0 bases respectively, with 4 bases between them. CDR3 coding DNA: TGTGCCAGCAGCCAACGGACTAACTATGGCTACACCTTC. It codes for CASSQRTNYGYTF. Complete variable domain (other parts from reference TRBV3-1 and TRBJ1-2): DTAVSQTPKYLVTQMGNDKSIKCEQNLGHDTMYWYKQDSKKFLKIMFSYNNKELIINETVPNRFSPKSPDKAHLNLHINSLELGDSAVYFCASSQRTNYGYTFGSGTRLTVV.

V and J are TRBV4-1 and TRBJ2-1; 7 bases agree with TRBD1. The germline V gene has CDR1 MGHRA and CDR2 YSYEKL. The V gene end was trimmed by 5 bases and the J gene end by 5 bases; junction bases not matched to a gene: 3. The CDR3 loop spans 13 amino acids. CDR3 loop: CASSFTGDNEQFF. CDR3 sequence (DNA): TGCGCCAGCAGCTTTACAGGGGACAATGAGCAGTTCTTC.

This chain uses TRBV6-5 with TRBJ2-7, with 9 bases fitting TRBD2. The V and J ends lost 9 bases and 5 bases, in that order; junction bases with no gene match: 11. Germline CDR1 reads MNHEY; CDR2 reads SVGAGI. The length of the CDR3 is 14 residues. The chain's CDR3 is CASWTGGRAHEQYF. For the CDR3, the DNA is TGTGCCAGTTGGACTGGCGGGAGGGCCCACGAGCAGTACTTC.

Only a few counts were recorded for this clonotype. The chain combines TRBV10-2 with TRBJ2-5; D gene ambiguous. Trimming left V 6 bases short and J 3 bases short, with 17 bases between. The CDR3 is made up of 15 amino acids. Germline CDR1 WSHSY, CDR2 SAAADI. CDR3 residues: CASRRDGVGKETQYF. Here the CDR3 DNA reads TGCGCCAGCAGGCGAGACGGCGTGGGCAAAGAGACCCAGTACTTC.

This clonotype has a single count. The chain couples TRBV12-3 or TRBV12-4 to TRBJ1-2, with D possibly TRBD1 on 6 matching bases. The length of the CDR3 is 15 residues. The ends were cut back, 1 base at V and 6 bases at J, with 15 bases in the middle. The CDR3 loop is CASSLVGGAGDGYTF. The CDR3 bases are TGTGCCAGCAGTTTAGTTGGGGGCGCGGGGGATGGCTACACCTTC.

This clonotype was seen more than once but under ten times. This chain joins TRBV5-4 and TRBJ1-1; D remains ambiguous. The CDR3 extends over 12 amino acids. V was trimmed by 4 bases and J by 9 bases, leaving 13 bases between them. CDR1 is SGHNT, CDR2 YYREEE, per germline (reference sequence). This CDR3 reads CASSLPPGKAFF. The CDR3 nucleotides read TGTGCCAGCAGCCTACCCCCAGGCAAAGCTTTCTTT.

V is TRBV27 and J is TRBJ2-2, with 7 nucleotides matching TRBD1. The CDR3 contains 13 residues. Germline V CDR1 and CDR2: MNHEY, SMNVEV (reference sequence). V dropped 10 bases and J dropped 4; count of bases not matched to a gene: 6. This CDR3 is CANTGVGTGELFF. In DNA form, the CDR3 reads TGTGCCAATACAGGGGTGGGCACCGGGGAGCTGTTTTTT.

The chain combines TRBV6-5 with TRBJ2-4; 9 nucleotides align to TRBD1. Germline loops: CDR1 MNHEY, CDR2 SVGAGI. This CDR3 is 13 amino acids long. V lost 5 bases to trimming and J lost 13 bases; unmatched junction nucleotides: 9. Here the CDR3 reads CASSRTGDCGQYF. CDR3 nucleotides: TGTGCCAGCAGTAGGACAGGGGACTGCGGGCAGTACTTC.

This clonotype was recorded many times. The chain joins TRBV7-2 to TRBJ2-5; D is unresolved. V gave up 2 bases and J gave up 4 bases, with 5 bases separating them. This CDR3 is 12 amino acids long. Germline V CDR1 and CDR2: SGHTA, FQGNSA. CDR3 sequence reads: CASSLSLETQYF. As DNA, the CDR3 is TGTGCCAGCAGCTTATCGTTAGAGACCCAGTACTTC.

The genes are TRBV6-2 or TRBV6-3 and TRBJ2-1; TRBD2 matches 12 bases. From germline, CDR1 is MNHEY and CDR2 SVGEGT. The CDR3 consists of 16 residues. V trimming: 2 bases; J trimming: 7 bases; junction bases outside the gene matches: 6. The CDR3 reads CASSYGLAGQGNEQFF. Here the CDR3 DNA reads TGTGCCAGCAGTTACGGACTAGCGGGGCAGGGGAATGAGCAGTTCTTC.

In this sample, this clonotype turned up a few times. The gene calls are TRBV4-2 and TRBJ2-3, with D maybe TRBD1 (6 bases). The CDR3 has 16 residues. Trimming took off 2 bases at V and 3 bases at J, with 15 bases between the two ends. Germline CDR1 reads LGHNA; CDR2 reads YNFKEQ. The chain's CDR3 is CASSQWSRGATDTQYF. CDR3 DNA sequence: TGTGCCAGCAGCCAATGGAGCAGGGGAGCGACAGATACGCAGTATTTT.

This clonotype was picked up a small number of times. This rearrangement joins TRBV20-1 to TRBJ2-5; 7 nucleotides line up with TRBD1. CDR3 size: 13 residues. Germline trimming cut 3 bases from V and 5 bases from J; bases unmatched to any gene: 6. Germline loops: CDR1 DFQATT, CDR2 SNEGSKA (reference sequence). CDR3 in amino acids: CSASPGGLETQYF. The CDR3 DNA follows: TGCAGTGCTAGCCCAGGGGGTTTGGAGACCCAGTACTTC.

This clonotype has ten or more counts. This chain links TRBV29-1 with TRBJ2-1; D is undetermined. V lost 5 bases, J lost 10 bases, and 9 bases lay in between. The CDR3 has 10 amino acids. Germline-derived CDR1 and CDR2 are SQVTM and ANQGSEA. The CDR3 DNA follows: TGCAGCGTTATGCGAACCGAGCAGTTCTTC. Translating it yields CSVMRTEQFF.